This TCR beta chain was sequenced during a study of vaccination and CD4 T cells after COVID-19. The Oncomine TCR Beta short-read assay sequenced DNA from cultured CD4+ T cells. Using the QIAamp micro DNA kit, genomic DNA was extracted from the CD4+ T cells that had been cultured. TCRdb independently ran MiXCR on the PCR reads; one entry per CDR3 protein. The sample lists over 15,000 distinct CDR3 sequences, over 70% occurring once. The length of the CDR3 is 14 residues. Germline V gene lookup returns CDR1 SGHNT and CDR2 YYREEE (reference sequence). V lost 4 bases, J lost 4 bases, and 11 bases lay in between. Documented treatment: roughly ten-day PBMC culture with coronavirus spike peptide pools or control peptides (ViraFEST assay). Regarding this clonotype: Its matching antigen is unknown.

The chain recombines TRBV5-4 with TRBJ2-2; D may correspond to TRBD1 or TRBD2 (5 bases each). The sample consisted of CD4+ T cells from blood, cultured in vitro. This clonotype was sampled from a human donor who had recovered from COVID-19. CDR3 residues: CASSTQRGTGELFF. As DNA, the CDR3 is TGTGCCAGCAGCACTCAGAGGGGCACCGGGGAGCTGTTTTTT. Based on the CDR3 plus reference TRBV5-4 and TRBJ2-2, the full variable domain is ETGVTQSPTHLIKTRGQQVTLRCSSQSGHNTVSWYQQALGQGPQFIFQYYREEENGRGNFPPRFSGLQFPNYSSELNVNALELDDSALYLCASSTQRGTGELFFGEGSRLTVL.